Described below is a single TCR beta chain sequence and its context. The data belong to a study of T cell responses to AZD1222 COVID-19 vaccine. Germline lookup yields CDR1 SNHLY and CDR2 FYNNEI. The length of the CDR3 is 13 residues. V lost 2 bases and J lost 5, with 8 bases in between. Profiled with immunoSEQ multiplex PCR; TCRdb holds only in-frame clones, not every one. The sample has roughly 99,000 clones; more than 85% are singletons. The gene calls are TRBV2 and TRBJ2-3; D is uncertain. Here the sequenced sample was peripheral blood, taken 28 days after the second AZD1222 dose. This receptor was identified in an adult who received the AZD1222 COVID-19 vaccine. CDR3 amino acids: CASSEYKGDTQYF. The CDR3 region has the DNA TGTGCCAGCAGTGAATACAAGGGAGATACGCAGTATTTT.